This T cell receptor (beta chain) was recorded in a study of CD8 T cells in Susac syndrome. Reverse transcription of about 0.45 to 1 ug RNA used random hexamers. TCRdb independently ran MiXCR on the immunoSEQ multiplex PCR reads; one entry per CDR3 protein. This sample has more than 150,000 distinct CDR3 sequences, with 90% to 95% found just once. Purification of the CD8+ and CD4+ T cells relied on negative isolation, and TEMRA cells underwent FACS enrichment. CDR3 size: 16 residues. Per germline, CDR1 MGHRA and CDR2 YSYEKL. Germline trimming cut 5 bases from V and 5 bases from J; bases unmatched to any gene: 5.

V and J are TRBV4-1 and TRBJ2-1, with 14 positions matching TRBD2. This TCR came from a human donor in good health. The material sequenced was CD4+ T cells from PBMCs. CDR3 nucleotide sequence: TGCGCCAGCAGCTCCTCGACTAGCGGGGGGGACAATGAGCAGTTCTTC. Translation: CASSSSTSGGDNEQFF.